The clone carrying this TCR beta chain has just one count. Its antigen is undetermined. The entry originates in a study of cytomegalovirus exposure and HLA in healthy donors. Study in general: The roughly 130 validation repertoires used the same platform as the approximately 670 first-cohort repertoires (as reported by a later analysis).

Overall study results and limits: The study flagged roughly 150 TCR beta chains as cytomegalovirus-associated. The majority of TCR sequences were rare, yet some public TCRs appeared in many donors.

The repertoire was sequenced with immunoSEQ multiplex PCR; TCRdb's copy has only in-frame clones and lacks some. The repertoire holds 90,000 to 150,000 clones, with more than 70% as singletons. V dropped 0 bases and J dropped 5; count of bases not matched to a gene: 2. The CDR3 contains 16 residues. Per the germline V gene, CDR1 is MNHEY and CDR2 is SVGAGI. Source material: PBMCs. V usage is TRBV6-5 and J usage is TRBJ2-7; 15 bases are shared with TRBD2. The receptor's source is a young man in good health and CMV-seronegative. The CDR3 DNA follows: TGTGCCAGCAGTTACTCAGGACTAGCGGGAGGGAACGAGCAGTACTTC. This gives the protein CASSYSGLAGGNEQYF.